This TCR beta chain was sequenced for a study of CD8+ T cells in alopecia areata. About the study: The share of scalp area affected provided the severity score for treated patients.

Once RNA had been extracted, it was reverse transcribed into cDNA to act as the sequencing template. The table came from immunoSEQ multiplex PCR; TCRdb's copy has only in-frame clones and leaves some out. The data hold some 95,000 clones, with around 44% observed a single time. Overall study results and limits: Clonality was higher in lesional than normal scalp, especially in alopecia totalis/universalis.

To note about this clone: Its antigen is not identified.

The V segment lost 1 base and the J segment 3 bases; nucleotides outside the gene matches: 2. CDR1 GTSNPN and CDR2 SVGIG come from the germline V gene (reference sequence). The CDR3 has 13 residues. Treatment: oral pan-JAK inhibitor, 5-10 mg twice daily. The gene calls are TRBV30 and TRBJ1-1; 7 positions agree with TRBD1. The receptor was derived from a human donor with alopecia areata. Specimen: CD8+ T cells sorted from blood, collected at week 24, from a patient treated with tofacitinib. CDR3 in amino acids: CAWSETGYTEAFF. For the CDR3, the DNA is TGTGCCTGGAGTGAGACAGGGTACACTGAAGCTTTCTTT.